The 2 T cell receptor beta chains presented below share a single source sample, sequenced in a study of CD8 T cells in ankylosing spondylitis. In TCRdb, the 5' RACE reads were re-called with MiXCR into one record per CDR3 protein. This sample has some 250,000 distinct CDR3 sequences, with around 25% found just once. The specimen was blood, either unsorted or a sorted T cell fraction (not recorded which). The receptors shown here come from a male donor with ankylosing spondylitis or in good health (not recorded which).

This clonotype was seen repeatedly, ten times or more. The chain joins TRBV12-3 or TRBV12-4 to TRBJ1-5, with D possibly matching TRBD1 (5 bases). The CDR3 runs to 16 residues. V was cut by 8 bases and J by 4 bases, with 21 bases left in between. CDR3 region: CASRYTLGAANQPQHF. The CDR3 coding sequence is TGTGCCAGCCGCTATACCCTCGGGGCAGCAAATCAGCCCCAGCATTTT.

The chain couples TRBV7-2 to TRBJ2-3; 8 positions match TRBD2. With V trimmed by 5 bases and J by 1 base, 8 bases remained unmatched. The germline gives CDR1 SGHTA, CDR2 FQGNSA. The CDR3 totals 16 residues. The DNA of the CDR3 is TGTGCCAGCAGCGAGGGTTGGCGGGGGGGCACAGATACGCAGTATTTT. This translates into CASSEGWRGGTDTQYF.